What follows are 5 T cell receptor beta chains derived from one specimen sequenced in a study of blood T cells in healthy people across ages. Then a second PCR, running about 7 to 11 cycles, was carried out with a sample-barcoded 5' primer and a J-beta primer mix. One entry per CDR3 protein results from TCRdb running MiXCR on the 5' RACE reads. The table shows roughly 1,800,000 distinct CDR3 sequences, with roughly 49% occurring only once. Sample: blood. These receptors were collected from a woman aged 35 to 49 in good health.

The chain employs TRBV20-1 and TRBJ2-7; 8 nucleotides agree with TRBD1. Trimming at V came to 5 bases and at J to 10 bases, leaving 13 bases not matched to a gene. CDR1 is DFQATT, CDR2 SNEGSKA, per germline (reference sequence). This CDR3 has 13 amino acids. The CDR3 spells CSAGRDRYPLQYF. In nucleotides, the CDR3 is TGCAGTGCTGGGCGGGACAGGTACCCTCTCCAGTACTTC.

This chain joins TRBV12-3 or TRBV12-4 and TRBJ1-2; 9 nucleotides match TRBD1. This CDR3 comprises 15 residues. The trim removed 3 bases at V and 7 bases at J, leaving 9 bases unmatched. The CDR3 protein is CASSFPRGQGSGYTF. Written as DNA, the CDR3 is TGTGCCAGCAGTTTCCCCCGGGGACAGGGAAGTGGCTACACCTTC.

V and J are TRBV28 and TRBJ2-5; D might be TRBD2 (6 bases). This CDR3 is 16 amino acids long. Trimming left V 1 base short and J 4 bases short, with 16 bases between. Germline V gene data show CDR1 as MDHEN and CDR2 as SYDVKM. The CDR3 region is CASSLYSAGRSETQYF. CDR3 coding DNA: TGTGCCAGCAGTTTATATTCGGCAGGGAGGTCAGAGACCCAGTACTTC. Together with reference TRBV28 and TRBJ2-5, the CDR3 gives the full variable domain: DVKVTQSSRYLVKRTGEKVFLECVQDMDHENMFWYRQDPGLGLRLIYFSYDVKMKEKGDIPEGYSVSREKKERFSLILESASTNQTSMYLCASSLYSAGRSETQYFGPGTRLLVL.

The rearrangement joins TRBV4-3 to TRBJ1-2; no clear D gene. The germline gives CDR1 LGHNA, CDR2 YSLEER. The CDR3 is made up of 15 amino acids. V was trimmed by 0 bases and J by 0 bases, leaving 8 bases between them. The CDR3 protein is CASSQDPEANYGYTF. The CDR3 DNA reads TGCGCCAGCAGCCAAGATCCCGAAGCTAACTATGGCTACACCTTC.

The chain carries TRBV7-2 and TRBJ1-4, with TRBD1 as a possible D gene (5 bases). The CDR3 consists of 14 residues. The V end was cut by 4 bases, the J end by 11 bases, with 17 bases between. The germline CDR1 and CDR2 sequences are SGHTA and FQGNSA. The CDR3 protein is CASSSPGTAGKLFF. CDR3 in DNA: TGTGCCAGCAGCTCGCCCGGGACGGCTGGGAAACTGTTTTTT.